The rows below give T cell receptor beta chains drawn from one sample of a study of response to subunit inactivated influenza vaccine. From the RT-PCR reads, TCRdb called clonotypes with MiXCR, one entry per CDR3 protein. The repertoire consists of around 750,000 distinct CDR3 sequences, with 21% occurring once and the leading ten covering more than 8.5%. Sequenced here: PBMCs from blood, sampled 4 to 6 days after vaccination. These receptors came from a man between 45 and 60 years old who received an inactivated influenza vaccine. Both conserved end residues are part of each CDR3. Fields, in order: clone size, D gene, J gene, V gene, CDR3 protein, CDR3 DNA. D genes are given only for firm matches. Size is stated for part of the rows, as once, few or many counts, or as a class when the clone is expanded.

- TRBD2 TRBJ2-1 TRBV3-1 CASSQVGTSGTWFF TGTGCCAGCAGCCAAGTCGGGACTAGCGGGACTTGGTTCTTC
few - TRBJ1-2 TRBV5-6 CASRRQGSRGYTF TGTGCCAGCAGACGTCAGGGGAGCCGTGGCTACACCTTC
- TRBD1 TRBJ2-2 TRBV30 CAWSLGQGSPGELFF TGTGCCTGGAGCCTTGGACAGGGGTCCCCCGGGGAGCTGTTTTTT
- TRBD1 TRBJ1-1 TRBV28 CASSSTRTGAYTEAFF TGTGCCAGCAGTTCGACCCGGACAGGGGCATACACTGAAGCTTTCTTT
few - TRBJ1-1 TRBV7-9 CASRPGGGENTEAFF TGTGCCAGCAGGCCAGGTGGCGGCGAGAACACTGAAGCTTTCTTT
- - TRBJ1-2 TRBV20-1 CSSRGRAGYTF TGCAGTAGCCGAGGACGGGCTGGCTACACCTTC
few TRBD1 TRBJ2-7 TRBV11-2 CASSSLGTGYEQYF TGTGCCAGCAGCTCACTGGGGACAGGGTACGAGCAGTACTTC
few - TRBJ2-7 TRBV10-3 CAISDGGMYEQYF TGTGCCATCAGTGACGGAGGGATGTACGAGCAGTACTTC
- - TRBJ2-2 TRBV12-3/TRBV12-4 CASSFERGELFF TGTGCCAGCAGTTTTGAGCGGGGGGAGCTGTTTTTT
few TRBD1 TRBJ2-1 TRBV6-2/TRBV6-3 CASKTRDRESFRTPRNEQFF TGTGCCAGCAAGACAAGGGACAGAGAATCTTTTAGAACCCCACGGAATGAGCAGTTCTTC
few TRBD1 TRBJ1-2 TRBV12-3/TRBV12-4 CASSTQGLRANYGYTF TGTGCCAGCAGTACACAGGGGCTACGGGCTAACTATGGCTACACCTTC
- - TRBJ1-3 TRBV7-2 CASSKDRGSMNTIYF TGTGCCAGCAGCAAAGATCGGGGTTCTATGAACACCATATATTTT
many TRBD1 TRBJ2-4 TRBV28 CASSSWTGTNIQYF TGTGCCAGCAGTTCCTGGACAGGGACAAACATTCAGTACTTC
many TRBD1 TRBJ2-3 TRBV29-1 CSVERGLGTDTQYF TGCAGCGTTGAGAGGGGGCTAGGAACAGATACGCAGTATTTT